The clone carrying this T cell receptor (beta chain) was detected ten times or more. Its antigen is not identified. Germline CDR1 reads GTSNPN; CDR2 reads SVGIG (reference sequence). This CDR3 comprises 12 residues. Losses at the gene ends were 7 bases for V and 1 base for J; bases not matched to a gene: 4. The data originate from a study of T cells in Graves' hyperthyroidism and ophthalmopathy. For ophthalmopathy patients, the Clinical Activity Score was at least 3 and the NOSPECS grade at least 4; duration was under 3 months. The study left out patients who had uncontrolled infection, other autoimmune disease, pregnancy or lactation. Study-level points and caveats: Most clonotypes expanded in thyroid above 0.001 were likewise present in blood.

Regions amplified from RNA transcripts were the TCR beta CDR3 regions. With the HTBI primer set, the TCR CDR3 went through a first round of RT-PCR. TCRdb ran MiXCR on the multiplex PCR reads and lists one entry per CDR3 protein. The sample shows 660,000 or so distinct CDR3 sequences, less than 25% of them seen only once. Sequencing input: blood. This rearrangement joins TRBV30 to TRBJ2-7; TRBD1 matches 7 bases. This sequence originates from a man aged 25 to 40 with Graves' ophthalmopathy. The CDR3 spells CAYTRGSYEQYF. CDR3 in DNA: TGTGCCTACACCAGGGGGTCCTACGAGCAGTACTTC.